This TCR beta chain was identified during a study of cytomegalovirus exposure and HLA in healthy donors. About the research overall: Researchers previously reported finding fewer than 140 million unique TCR beta sequences from some 180 million T cells. Study-level results: Indistinguishable V segments such as TRBV6-2 and TRBV6-3 were excluded. In a later analysis, most CMV-associated TCR beta chains appeared HLA-restricted.

PCR involved 60 Vbeta and 13 Jbeta primers. Assay used: immunoSEQ multiplex PCR; TCRdb lists only in-frame clones, some missing. Among approximately 120,000 clones, about 78% were seen once, and the ten largest hold around 1.2%. A few counts support this clone. Its target is not known. From germline, CDR1 is SQVTM and CDR2 ANQGSEA. The J segment lost 9 bases and the V segment lost 4 bases, leaving 7 bases of the junction unmatched. The CDR3 runs to 13 residues. The sequence came from a man aged 45-65 years in good health and CMV-seronegative. The chain combines TRBV29-1 with TRBJ2-3; 10 bases align to TRBD2. Sequencing was done on a sample of PBMCs. The CDR3 is CSVGGSGRRTQYF. The CDR3 DNA follows: TGCAGCGTTGGCGGTAGCGGGAGGAGGACGCAGTATTTT.